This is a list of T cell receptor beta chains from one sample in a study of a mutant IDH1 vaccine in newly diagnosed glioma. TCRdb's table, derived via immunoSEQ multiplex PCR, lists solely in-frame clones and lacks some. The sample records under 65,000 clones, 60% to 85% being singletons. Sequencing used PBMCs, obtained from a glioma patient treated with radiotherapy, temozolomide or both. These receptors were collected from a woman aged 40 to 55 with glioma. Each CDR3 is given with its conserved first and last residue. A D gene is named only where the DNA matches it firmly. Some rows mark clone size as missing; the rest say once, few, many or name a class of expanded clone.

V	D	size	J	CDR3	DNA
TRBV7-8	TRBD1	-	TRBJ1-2	CASSRGLDYGYTF	TGTGCCAGCAGCAGGGGGCTGGACTATGGCTACACCTTC
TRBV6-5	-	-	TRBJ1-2	CASSYNWGEGYTF	TGTGCCAGCAGTTACAATTGGGGGGAAGGCTACACCTTC
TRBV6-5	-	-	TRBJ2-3	CASIGGDTDTQYF	TGTGCCAGCATTGGGGGAGATACAGATACGCAGTATTTT
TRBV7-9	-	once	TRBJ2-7	CASSPRGNYEQYF	TGTGCCAGCAGCCCTCGGGGGAACTACGAGCAGTACTTC
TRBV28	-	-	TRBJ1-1	CASSLLTVNTEAFF	TGTGCCAGCAGCCTACTGACAGTGAACACTGAAGCTTTCTTT
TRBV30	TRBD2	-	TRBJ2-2	CALRAGVNTGELFF	TGTGCCCTGCGCGCGGGGGTCAACACCGGGGAGCTGTTTTTT
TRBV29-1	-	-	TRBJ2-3	CSVAGATDTQYF	TGCAGCGTTGCGGGGGCCACAGATACGCAGTATTTT
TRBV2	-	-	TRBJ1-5	CASSEEGTGRNQPQHF	TGTGCCAGCAGTGAAGAAGGTACAGGGAGGAATCAGCCCCAGCATTTT
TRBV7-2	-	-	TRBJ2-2	CASSSLLGELFF	TGTGCCAGCAGCTCCCTATTGGGGGAGCTGTTTTTT
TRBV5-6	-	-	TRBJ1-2	CASSPTLTGPSGYTF	TGTGCCAGCAGCCCAACACTCACGGGGCCCTCTGGCTACACCTTC
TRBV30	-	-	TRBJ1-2	CAWGHRRGDYTF	TGTGCCTGGGGCCACAGAAGGGGTGACTACACCTTC
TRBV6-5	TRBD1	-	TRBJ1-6	CASSYSRDRHSPLHF	TGTGCCAGCAGTTACTCTAGGGACAGACATTCACCCCTCCACTTT
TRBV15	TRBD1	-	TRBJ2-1	CATSRLGQERYEQFF	TGTGCCACCAGCAGGTTGGGACAGGAACGATATGAGCAGTTCTTC
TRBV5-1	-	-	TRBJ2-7	CASSLAGRSYEQYF	TGCGCCAGCAGCTTGGCTGGCAGGAGCTACGAGCAGTACTTC
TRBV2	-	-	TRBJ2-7	CASRRSSYEQYF	TGTGCCAGTCGACGTAGCTCCTACGAGCAGTACTTC
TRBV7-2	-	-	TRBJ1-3	CASSLGHLGGNTIYF	TGTGCCAGCAGCTTAGGACATCTCGGAGGGAACACCATATATTTT
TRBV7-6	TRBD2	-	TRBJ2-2	CASSSGLAGTGELFF	TGTGCCAGCAGCTCGGGACTAGCGGGCACCGGGGAGCTGTTTTTT
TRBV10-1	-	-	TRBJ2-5	CASSESRWETQYF	TGCGCCAGCAGTGAGTCCCGGTGGGAGACCCAGTACTTC
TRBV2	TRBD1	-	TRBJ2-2	CASTRTGANTGELFF	TGTGCCAGCACCAGGACAGGGGCTAACACCGGGGAGCTGTTTTTT
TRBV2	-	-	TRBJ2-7	CASSEQGVLYEQYF	TGTGCCAGCAGTGAACAGGGAGTCCTCTACGAGCAGTACTTC
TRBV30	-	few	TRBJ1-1	CAVRLGTSEAFF	TGTGCCGTTCGACTGGGAACTTCTGAAGCTTTCTTT
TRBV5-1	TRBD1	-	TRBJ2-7	CASSLDRGYSYEQYF	TGCGCCAGCAGCTTGGACAGGGGATACTCCTACGAGCAGTACTTC
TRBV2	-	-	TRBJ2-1	CASSYQGGYNEQFF	TGTGCCAGCAGTTACCAGGGTGGTTACAATGAGCAGTTCTTC